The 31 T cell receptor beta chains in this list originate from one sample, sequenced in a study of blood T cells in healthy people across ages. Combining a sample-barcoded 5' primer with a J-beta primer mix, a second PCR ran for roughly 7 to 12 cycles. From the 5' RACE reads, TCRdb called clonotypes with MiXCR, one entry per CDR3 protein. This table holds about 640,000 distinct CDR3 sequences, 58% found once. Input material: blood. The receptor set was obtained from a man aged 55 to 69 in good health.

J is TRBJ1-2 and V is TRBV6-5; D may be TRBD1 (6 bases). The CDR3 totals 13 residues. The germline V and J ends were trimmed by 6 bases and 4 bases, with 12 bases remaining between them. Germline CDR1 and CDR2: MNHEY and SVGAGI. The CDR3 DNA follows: TGTGCCAGCAGCCACAGGGAGGGCTATGGCTACACCTTC. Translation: CASSHREGYGYTF.

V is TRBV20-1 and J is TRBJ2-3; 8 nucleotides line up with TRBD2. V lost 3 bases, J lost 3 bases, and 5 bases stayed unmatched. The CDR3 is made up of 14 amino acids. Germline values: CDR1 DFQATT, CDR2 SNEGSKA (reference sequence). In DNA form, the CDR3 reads TGCAGTGCTAGGGGCGGGGGGCCTACAGATACGCAGTATTTT. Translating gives CSARGGGPTDTQYF.

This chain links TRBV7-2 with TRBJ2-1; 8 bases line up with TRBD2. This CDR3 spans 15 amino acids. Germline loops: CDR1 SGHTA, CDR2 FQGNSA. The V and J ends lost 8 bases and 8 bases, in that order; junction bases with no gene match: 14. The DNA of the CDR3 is TGTGCCAGCGGAAAACCTGGCGGGGGGAGGGATGAGCAGTTCTTC. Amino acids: CASGKPGGGRDEQFF.

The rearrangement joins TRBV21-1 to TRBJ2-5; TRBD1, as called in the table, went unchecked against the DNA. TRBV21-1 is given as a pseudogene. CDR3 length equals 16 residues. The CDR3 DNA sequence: TGTGCCAGCAGCAAAGGTGGGGCAGGGGTTGGAGAGACCCAGTACTTC. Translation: CASSKGGAGVGETQYF.

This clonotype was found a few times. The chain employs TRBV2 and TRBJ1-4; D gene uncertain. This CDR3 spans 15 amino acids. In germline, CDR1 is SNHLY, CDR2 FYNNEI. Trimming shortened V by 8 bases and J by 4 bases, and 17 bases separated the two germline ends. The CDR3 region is CASHSGRTLNEKLFF. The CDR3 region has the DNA TGTGCCAGCCACTCCGGACGGACCCTTAATGAAAAACTGTTTTTT.

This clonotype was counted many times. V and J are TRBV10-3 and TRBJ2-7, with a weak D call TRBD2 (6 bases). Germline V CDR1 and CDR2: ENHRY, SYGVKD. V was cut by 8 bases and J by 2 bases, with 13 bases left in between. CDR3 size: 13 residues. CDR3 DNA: TGTGCCATCGCCGGCGCGGGGACCTACGAGCAGTACTTC. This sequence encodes CAIAGAGTYEQYF.

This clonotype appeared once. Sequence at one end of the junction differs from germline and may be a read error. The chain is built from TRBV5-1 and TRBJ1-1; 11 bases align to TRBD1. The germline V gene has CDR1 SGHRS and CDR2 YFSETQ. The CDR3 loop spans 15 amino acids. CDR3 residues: CAGSLGDRGGTEAFF. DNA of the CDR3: TGCGCCGGCAGCCTCGGGGACAGGGGGGGCACTGAAGCTTTCTTT. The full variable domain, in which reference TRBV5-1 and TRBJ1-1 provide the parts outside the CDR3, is KAGVTQTPRYLIKTRGQQVTLSCSPISGHRSVSWYQQTPGQGLQFLFEYFSETQRNKGNFPGRFSGRQFSNSRSEMNVSTLELGDSALYLCAGSLGDRGGTEAFFGQGTRLTVV.

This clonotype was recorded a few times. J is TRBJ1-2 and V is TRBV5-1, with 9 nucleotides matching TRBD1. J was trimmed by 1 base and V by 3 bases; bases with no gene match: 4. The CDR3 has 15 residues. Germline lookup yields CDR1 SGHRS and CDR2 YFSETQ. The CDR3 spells CASSSGQGFNYGYTF. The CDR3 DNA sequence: TGCGCCAGCAGCTCGGGACAGGGATTTAACTATGGCTACACCTTC. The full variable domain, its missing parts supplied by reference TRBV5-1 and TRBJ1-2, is KAGVTQTPRYLIKTRGQQVTLSCSPISGHRSVSWYQQTPGQGLQFLFEYFSETQRNKGNFPGRFSGRQFSNSRSEMNVSTLELGDSALYLCASSSGQGFNYGYTFGSGTRLTVV.

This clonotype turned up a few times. In nucleotides, the CDR3 is TGCGCCAGCAGCCTGATACCGGGACAGGGGTTCACTAGCGGACAAGAGACCCAGTACTTC. Translating gives CASSLIPGQGFTSGQETQYF. The J gene is TRBJ2-5, the V gene TRBV5-1, with 10 bases aligning to TRBD1. With V trimmed by 4 bases and J by 2 bases, 20 bases remained unmatched. The CDR3 has 20 residues. The germline CDR1 and CDR2 sequences are SGHRS and YFSETQ.

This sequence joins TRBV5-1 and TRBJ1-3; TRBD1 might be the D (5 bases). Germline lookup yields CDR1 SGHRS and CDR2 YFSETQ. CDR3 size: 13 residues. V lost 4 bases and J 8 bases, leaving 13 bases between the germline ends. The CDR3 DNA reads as TGCGCCAGCAGCCCCCTTGGGGGAGACACCATATATTTT. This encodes CASSPLGGDTIYF.

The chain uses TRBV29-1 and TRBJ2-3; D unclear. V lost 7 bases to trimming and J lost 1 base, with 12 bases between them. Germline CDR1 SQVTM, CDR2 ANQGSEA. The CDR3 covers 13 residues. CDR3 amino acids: CSGWVYGTDTQYF. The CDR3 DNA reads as TGCAGCGGATGGGTGTATGGCACAGATACGCAGTATTTT.

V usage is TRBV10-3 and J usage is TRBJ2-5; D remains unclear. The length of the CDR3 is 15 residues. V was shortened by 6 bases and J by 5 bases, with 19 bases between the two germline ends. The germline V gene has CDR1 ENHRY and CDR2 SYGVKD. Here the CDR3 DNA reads TGTGCCATCAGCGCCCGCGACGGCTCCTGGGAGACCCAGTACTTC. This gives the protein CAISARDGSWETQYF.

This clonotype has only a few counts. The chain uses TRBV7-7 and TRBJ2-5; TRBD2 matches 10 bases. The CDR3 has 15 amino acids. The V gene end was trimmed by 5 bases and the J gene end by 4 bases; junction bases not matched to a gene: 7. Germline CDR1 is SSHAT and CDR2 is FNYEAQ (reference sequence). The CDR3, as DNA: TGTGCCAGCAGCGCCGCTCTAGCGGGGGCAGAGACCCAGTACTTC. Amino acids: CASSAALAGAETQYF.

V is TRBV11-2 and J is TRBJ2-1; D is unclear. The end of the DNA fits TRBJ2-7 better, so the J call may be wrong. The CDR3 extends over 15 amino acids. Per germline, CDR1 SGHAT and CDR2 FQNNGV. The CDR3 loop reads CASFQRQRPRDEQYF. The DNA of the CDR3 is TGTGCCAGCTTTCAGAGGCAAAGGCCTCGGGACGAGCAGTACTTC.

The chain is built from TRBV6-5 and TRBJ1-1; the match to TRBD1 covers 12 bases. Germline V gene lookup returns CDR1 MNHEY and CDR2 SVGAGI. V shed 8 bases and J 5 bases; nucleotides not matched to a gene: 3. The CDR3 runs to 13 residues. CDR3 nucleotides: TGTGCCAGCCGGGACAGGGGGCAGACTGAAGCTTTCTTT. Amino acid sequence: CASRDRGQTEAFF.

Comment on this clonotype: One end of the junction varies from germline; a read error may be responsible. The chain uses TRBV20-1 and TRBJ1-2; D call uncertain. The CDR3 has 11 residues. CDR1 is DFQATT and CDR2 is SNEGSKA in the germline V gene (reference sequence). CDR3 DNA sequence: TGCAGTGCCAGAGCCCACTATGGCTACACCTTC. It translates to CSARAHYGYTF.

Here the CDR3 reads CASSIDRDREKLFF. CDR3 sequence (DNA): TGTGCCAGTAGTATAGACCGGGACCGCGAAAAACTGTTTTTT. V gene TRBV19 combines with J gene TRBJ1-4, with a weak D call TRBD1 (5 bases). V was clipped by 0 bases and J by 8 bases, with 10 bases between them. Germline loops: CDR1 LNHDA, CDR2 SQIVND (reference sequence). The CDR3 has 14 amino acids.

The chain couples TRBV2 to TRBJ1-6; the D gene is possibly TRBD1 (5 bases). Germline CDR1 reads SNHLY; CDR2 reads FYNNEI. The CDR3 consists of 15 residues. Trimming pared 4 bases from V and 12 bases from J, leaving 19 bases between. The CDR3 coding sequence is TGTGCCAGCAGTGTCTCTTCGGGGGGACGAGGACCCCTCCACTTT. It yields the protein CASSVSSGGRGPLHF.

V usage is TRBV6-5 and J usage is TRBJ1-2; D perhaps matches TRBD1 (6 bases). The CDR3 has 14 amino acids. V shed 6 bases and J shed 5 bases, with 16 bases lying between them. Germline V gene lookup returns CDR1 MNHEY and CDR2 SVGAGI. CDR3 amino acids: CASRGTSTDYGYTF. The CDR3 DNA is TGTGCCAGCAGAGGGACATCTACTGATTATGGCTACACCTTC.

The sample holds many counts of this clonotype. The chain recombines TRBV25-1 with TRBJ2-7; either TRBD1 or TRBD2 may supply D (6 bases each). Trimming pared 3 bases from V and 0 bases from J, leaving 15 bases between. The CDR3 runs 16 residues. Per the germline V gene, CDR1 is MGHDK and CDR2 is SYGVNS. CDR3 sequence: CASSEGFGGASYEQYF. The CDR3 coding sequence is TGTGCCAGCAGTGAGGGCTTCGGGGGCGCCTCCTACGAGCAGTACTTC.

CDR3 region: CSAPTGIGTEAFF. Written as DNA, the CDR3 is TGCAGTGCTCCCACAGGGATCGGCACTGAAGCTTTCTTT. The genes are TRBV20-1 and TRBJ1-1, with a tentative D call TRBD1 (6 bases). The germline CDR1 and CDR2 sequences are DFQATT and SNEGSKA (reference sequence). The CDR3 covers 13 residues. V lost 5 bases and J lost 4, with 14 bases in between.

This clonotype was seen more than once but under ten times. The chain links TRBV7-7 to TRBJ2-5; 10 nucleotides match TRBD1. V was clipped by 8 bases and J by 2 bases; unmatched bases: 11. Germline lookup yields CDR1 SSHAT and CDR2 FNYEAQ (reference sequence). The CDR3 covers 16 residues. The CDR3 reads CASQASGQGVQETQYF. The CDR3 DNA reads TGTGCCAGCCAAGCTTCAGGACAGGGGGTTCAAGAGACCCAGTACTTC.

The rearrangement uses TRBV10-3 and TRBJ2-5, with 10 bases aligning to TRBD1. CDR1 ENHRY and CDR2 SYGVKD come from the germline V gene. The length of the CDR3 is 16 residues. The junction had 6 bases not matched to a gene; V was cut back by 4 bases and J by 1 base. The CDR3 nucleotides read TGTGCCATCAGTGGCCCGAGACAGGGGGCCCAAGAGACCCAGTACTTC. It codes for CAISGPRQGAQETQYF.

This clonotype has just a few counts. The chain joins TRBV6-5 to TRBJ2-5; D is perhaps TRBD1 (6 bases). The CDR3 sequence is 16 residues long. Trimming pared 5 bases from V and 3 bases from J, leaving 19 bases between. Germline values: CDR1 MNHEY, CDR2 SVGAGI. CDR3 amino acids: CASSLSWGRVKETQYF. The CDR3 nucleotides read TGTGCCAGCAGTCTCTCTTGGGGGCGAGTGAAAGAGACCCAGTACTTC.

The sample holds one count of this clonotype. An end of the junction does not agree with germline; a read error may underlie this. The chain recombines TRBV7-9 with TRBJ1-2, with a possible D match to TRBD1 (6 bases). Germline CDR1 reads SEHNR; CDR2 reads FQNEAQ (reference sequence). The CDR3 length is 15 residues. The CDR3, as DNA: TGTGCCAGCGTCTTACTCAGGAGGGGGAGCTATGGCTACACTTTC. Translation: CASVLLRRGSYGYTF.

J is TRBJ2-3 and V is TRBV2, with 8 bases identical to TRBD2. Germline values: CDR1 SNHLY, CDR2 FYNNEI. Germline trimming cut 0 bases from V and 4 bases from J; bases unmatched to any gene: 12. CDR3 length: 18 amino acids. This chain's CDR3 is CASSEALRRGGGSDTQYF. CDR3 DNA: TGTGCCAGCAGTGAAGCGCTTCGACGGGGGGGCGGGTCAGATACGCAGTATTTT.

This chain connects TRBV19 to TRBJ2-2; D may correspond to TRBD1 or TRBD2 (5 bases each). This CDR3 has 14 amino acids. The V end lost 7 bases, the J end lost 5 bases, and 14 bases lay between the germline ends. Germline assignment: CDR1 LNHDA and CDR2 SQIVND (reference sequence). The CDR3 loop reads CASTRQGGTGELFF. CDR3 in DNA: TGTGCCAGTACTCGGCAGGGCGGGACCGGGGAGCTGTTTTTT.

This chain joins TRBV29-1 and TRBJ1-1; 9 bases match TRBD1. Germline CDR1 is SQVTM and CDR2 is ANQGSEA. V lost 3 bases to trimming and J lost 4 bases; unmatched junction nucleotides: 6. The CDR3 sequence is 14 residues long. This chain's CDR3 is CSVDPTGGITEAFF. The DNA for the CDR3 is TGCAGCGTTGACCCCACAGGGGGCATCACTGAAGCTTTCTTT.

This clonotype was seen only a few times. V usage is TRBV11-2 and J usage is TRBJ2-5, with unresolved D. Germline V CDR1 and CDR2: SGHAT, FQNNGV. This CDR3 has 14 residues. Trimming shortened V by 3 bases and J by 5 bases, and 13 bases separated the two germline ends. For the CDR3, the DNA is TGTGCCAGCAGCTTCGGTGGATTCGAGGAGACCCAGTACTTC. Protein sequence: CASSFGGFEETQYF. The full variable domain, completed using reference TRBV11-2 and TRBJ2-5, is EAGVAQSPRYKIIEKRQSVAFWCNPISGHATLYWYQQILGQGPKLLIQFQNNGVVDDSQLPKDRFSAERLKGVDSTLKIQPAKLEDSAVYLCASSFGGFEETQYFGPGTRLLVL.

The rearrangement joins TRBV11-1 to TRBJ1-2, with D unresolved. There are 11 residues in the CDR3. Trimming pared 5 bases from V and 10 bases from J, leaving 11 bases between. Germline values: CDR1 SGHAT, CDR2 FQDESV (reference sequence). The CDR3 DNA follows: TGTGCCAGCAGCGGCAGAGGGTTCTACACCTTC. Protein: CASSGRGFYTF.

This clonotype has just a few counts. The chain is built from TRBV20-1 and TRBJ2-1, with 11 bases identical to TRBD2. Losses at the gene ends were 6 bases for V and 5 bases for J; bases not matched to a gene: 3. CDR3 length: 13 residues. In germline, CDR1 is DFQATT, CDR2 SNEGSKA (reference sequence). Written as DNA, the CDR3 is TGCAGTGCAGGGACTAGCGGCCACAATGAGCAGTTCTTC. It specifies CSAGTSGHNEQFF.